The table lists the clone carrying this TCR beta chain with a few counts. As processed by the authors: For nucleated cells, counts were estimated from reference gene primer amplification. TCRdb keeps only in-frame clones here, not all; method: immunoSEQ multiplex PCR. D and trimming were read from the DNA, whereas the V and J calls and clone size are those reported in that table. The sample shows fewer than 150,000 clones, roughly 72% of them seen only once. This CDR3 contains 17 residues. The V segment lost 0 bases and the J segment 3 bases; nucleotides outside the gene matches: 7. CDR1 SNHLY and CDR2 FYNNEI come from the germline V gene. This specimen belongs to a study of blood T cell repertoires in COVID-19. Across the whole study: Acute-phase and convalescent COVID-19 samples originated in the United States, Italy and Spain. T cells, B-cell-depleted T cells, or PBMCs provided the cDNA or gDNA that served as material.

Sequencing was carried out using peripheral blood. This sequence joins TRBV2 and TRBJ1-3, with 8 bases fitting TRBD1. The source is a human donor in a cohort sampled during active COVID-19. This CDR3 reads CASSEALRQGSGNTIYF. The CDR3 DNA sequence: TGTGCCAGCAGTGAAGCGCTGAGACAGGGGAGTGGAAACACCATATATTTT. Together with reference TRBV2 and TRBJ1-3, the CDR3 gives the full variable domain: EPEVTQTPSHQVTQMGQEVILRCVPISNHLYFYWYRQILGQKVEFLVSFYNNEISEKSEIFDDQFSVERPDGSNFTLKIRSTKLEDSAMYFCASSEALRQGSGNTIYFGEGSWLTVV.